The sequence of this T cell receptor (beta chain) was determined in a study of blood T cell repertoires in COVID-19. Study-wide context: Spain, Italy and the United States supplied samples that represented acute and convalescent COVID-19. Sample material is recorded as cDNA or gDNA derived from T cells, B-cell-depleted T cells, or PBMCs.

The CDR3 length is 14 residues. V shed 5 bases and J shed 0 bases, with 8 bases lying between them. CDR1 and CDR2 from the germline V gene are LNHDA and SQIVND (reference sequence). In the study's own analysis: Estimation of nucleated cell counts relied on the amplification of reference gene primers. Profiled with immunoSEQ multiplex PCR; TCRdb holds only in-frame clones, not every one. V and J calls and clone size come straight from that table; D and trimming were deduced from the DNA. The profile shows roughly 250,000 clones, approximately 88% of them singletons. Cohorts were based on clinical histories the participants reported.

Sequencing input: PBMCs or T cells enriched from blood (not recorded which). The chain is built from TRBV19 and TRBJ1-3; D possibly corresponds to TRBD1 (6 bases). The clonotype originates from a woman aged 40-49 years who had been exposed to COVID-19. Written as DNA, the CDR3 is TGTGCCAGTAGTGGACAGAGCTCTGGAAACACCATATATTTT. Translated: CASSGQSSGNTIYF.